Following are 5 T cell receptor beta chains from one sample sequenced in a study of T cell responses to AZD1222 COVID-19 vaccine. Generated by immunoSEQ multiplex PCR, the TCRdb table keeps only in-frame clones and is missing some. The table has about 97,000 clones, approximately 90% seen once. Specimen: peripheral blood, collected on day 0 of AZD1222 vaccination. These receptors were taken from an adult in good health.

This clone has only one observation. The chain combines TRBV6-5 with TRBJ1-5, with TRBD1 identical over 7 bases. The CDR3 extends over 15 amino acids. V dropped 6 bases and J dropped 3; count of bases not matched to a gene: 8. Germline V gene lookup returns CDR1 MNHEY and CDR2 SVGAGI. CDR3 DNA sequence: TGTGCCAGCAGGGACATGACAGGGATCAATCAGCCCCAGCATTTT. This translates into CASRDMTGINQPQHF.

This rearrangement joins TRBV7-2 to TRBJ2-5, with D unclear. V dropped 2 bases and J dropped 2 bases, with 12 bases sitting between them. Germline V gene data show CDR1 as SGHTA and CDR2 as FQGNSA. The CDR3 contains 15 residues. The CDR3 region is CASSLMGRKQETQYF. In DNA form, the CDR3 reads TGTGCCAGCAGCTTAATGGGCCGGAAACAAGAGACCCAGTACTTC.

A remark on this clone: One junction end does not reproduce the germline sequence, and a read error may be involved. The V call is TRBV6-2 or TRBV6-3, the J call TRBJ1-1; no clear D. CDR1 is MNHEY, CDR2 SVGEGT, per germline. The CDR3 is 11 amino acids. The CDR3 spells CASSAPTGAFF. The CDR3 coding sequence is TGTGCCAGCAGTGCCCCTACTGGAGCTTTCTTT.

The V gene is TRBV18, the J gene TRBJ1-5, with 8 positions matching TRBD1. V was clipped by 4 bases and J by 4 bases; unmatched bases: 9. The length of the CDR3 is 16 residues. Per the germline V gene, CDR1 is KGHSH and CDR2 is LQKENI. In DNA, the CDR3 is TGTGCCAGCTCACTTGGAGACAGGGGTCCTAATCAGCCCCAGCATTTT. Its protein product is CASSLGDRGPNQPQHF.

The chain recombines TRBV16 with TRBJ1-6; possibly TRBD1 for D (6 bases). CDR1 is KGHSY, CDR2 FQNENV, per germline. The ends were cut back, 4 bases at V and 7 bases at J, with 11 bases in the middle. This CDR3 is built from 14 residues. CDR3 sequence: CASSPEGGNSPLHF. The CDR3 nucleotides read TGTGCCAGCAGCCCAGAGGGGGGGAATTCACCCCTCCACTTT.